This T cell receptor (beta chain) was recovered during a study of blood T cell repertoires in COVID-19. Study details: The samples span acute and convalescent COVID-19 from the United States, Italy and Spain.

V lost 0 bases and J 7 bases, leaving 21 bases between the germline ends. The CDR3 extends over 17 amino acids. Germline CDR1 is MGHRA and CDR2 is YSYEKL. As originally analysed: The authors estimated nucleated cell counts from reference gene primer amplification. Repertoires were generated with immunoSEQ multiplex PCR, while TCRdb's copy carries only in-frame clones and drops some. V and J calls and clone size follow that table, whereas D and trimming were derived from the DNA. The data contain 140,000 to 150,000 clones, roughly 82% of them singletons. The rearrangement uses TRBV4-1 and TRBJ1-2; TRBD1 might be the D (6 bases). Material for sequencing was peripheral blood. The sequence came from a man between 60 and 70 years old with active or convalescent COVID-19. The chain's CDR3 is CASSQDIEGTIFGGYTF. The CDR3 region has the DNA TGCGCCAGCAGCCAAGATATTGAGGGGACAATCTTCGGTGGCTACACCTTC.